This TCR beta chain came from a study of chemoradiotherapy in HPV16-positive cancers (dated by TCRdb to between 2022 and 2023). With regard to the full study: Candidate HPV-specific T-cell clones and common TCR motifs were defined through functional T-cell assays on cells from a couple of HPV16-positive patients. Whether T-cell immunity against the HPV oncoproteins E6 and E7 changes during chemoradiotherapy and whether survival is affected by this immunity were examined in the study. TCR repertoires from some 90 patients with HPV-related cancers were then used to track the candidate HPV-specific TCRs and motifs.

Regarding this clone: It lacks a known antigen. Nothing much larger sits one base from this clone, and base qualities are not available.

Points the paper makes about the study in general: Expansion of candidate HPV-specific clones and E7-related TCR motifs was observed in the tumor microenvironment during treatment, whereas no such expansion was observed for non-HPV-specific T cells. The functional definition of HPV-specific T cells came from only a couple of HPV16-positive patients, and the survival association was reported for HPV16-positive patients. Among HPV16-positive patients, expansion of HPV-responsive T cells during chemoradiotherapy was associated with better recurrence-free survival.

The germline V gene gives CDR1 as ENHRY and CDR2 as SYGVKD. The CDR3 covers 16 residues, taking in both the cysteine and the phenylalanine. Only the CDR3 region is kept as DNA, spanning 48 bases read in frame from base 1. V trim: 7 bases; J trim: 4 bases; unmatched bases: 12. The library was built by means of the immunoSEQ multiplex PCR assay. Held by TCRdb, this immuneACCESS table contains in-frame sequences only and omits some clones. Under half of the omission traces to an unresolved V gene where checked; the cause of the rest is unknown. This sample has under 40,000 clones in its table, and nearly 90% of those were observed once. The ten largest clones add up to about 3.4% of the sample. Repertoires were sampled multiple times during chemoradiotherapy, which allowed clonal expansion in the tumor microenvironment to be followed.

The chain joins TRBV10-3 to TRBJ1-3, and TRBD1 aligns with 8 junction nucleotides. This specimen was blood, taken from a patient who underwent chemoradiotherapy. This clonotype originated in a human donor with HPV-associated anogenital cancer. The sequenced DNA: TGTGCCATCACAGGACAGGGCTATAGCCAGGGAAACACCATATATTTT. The translation is CAITGQGYSQGNTIYF.